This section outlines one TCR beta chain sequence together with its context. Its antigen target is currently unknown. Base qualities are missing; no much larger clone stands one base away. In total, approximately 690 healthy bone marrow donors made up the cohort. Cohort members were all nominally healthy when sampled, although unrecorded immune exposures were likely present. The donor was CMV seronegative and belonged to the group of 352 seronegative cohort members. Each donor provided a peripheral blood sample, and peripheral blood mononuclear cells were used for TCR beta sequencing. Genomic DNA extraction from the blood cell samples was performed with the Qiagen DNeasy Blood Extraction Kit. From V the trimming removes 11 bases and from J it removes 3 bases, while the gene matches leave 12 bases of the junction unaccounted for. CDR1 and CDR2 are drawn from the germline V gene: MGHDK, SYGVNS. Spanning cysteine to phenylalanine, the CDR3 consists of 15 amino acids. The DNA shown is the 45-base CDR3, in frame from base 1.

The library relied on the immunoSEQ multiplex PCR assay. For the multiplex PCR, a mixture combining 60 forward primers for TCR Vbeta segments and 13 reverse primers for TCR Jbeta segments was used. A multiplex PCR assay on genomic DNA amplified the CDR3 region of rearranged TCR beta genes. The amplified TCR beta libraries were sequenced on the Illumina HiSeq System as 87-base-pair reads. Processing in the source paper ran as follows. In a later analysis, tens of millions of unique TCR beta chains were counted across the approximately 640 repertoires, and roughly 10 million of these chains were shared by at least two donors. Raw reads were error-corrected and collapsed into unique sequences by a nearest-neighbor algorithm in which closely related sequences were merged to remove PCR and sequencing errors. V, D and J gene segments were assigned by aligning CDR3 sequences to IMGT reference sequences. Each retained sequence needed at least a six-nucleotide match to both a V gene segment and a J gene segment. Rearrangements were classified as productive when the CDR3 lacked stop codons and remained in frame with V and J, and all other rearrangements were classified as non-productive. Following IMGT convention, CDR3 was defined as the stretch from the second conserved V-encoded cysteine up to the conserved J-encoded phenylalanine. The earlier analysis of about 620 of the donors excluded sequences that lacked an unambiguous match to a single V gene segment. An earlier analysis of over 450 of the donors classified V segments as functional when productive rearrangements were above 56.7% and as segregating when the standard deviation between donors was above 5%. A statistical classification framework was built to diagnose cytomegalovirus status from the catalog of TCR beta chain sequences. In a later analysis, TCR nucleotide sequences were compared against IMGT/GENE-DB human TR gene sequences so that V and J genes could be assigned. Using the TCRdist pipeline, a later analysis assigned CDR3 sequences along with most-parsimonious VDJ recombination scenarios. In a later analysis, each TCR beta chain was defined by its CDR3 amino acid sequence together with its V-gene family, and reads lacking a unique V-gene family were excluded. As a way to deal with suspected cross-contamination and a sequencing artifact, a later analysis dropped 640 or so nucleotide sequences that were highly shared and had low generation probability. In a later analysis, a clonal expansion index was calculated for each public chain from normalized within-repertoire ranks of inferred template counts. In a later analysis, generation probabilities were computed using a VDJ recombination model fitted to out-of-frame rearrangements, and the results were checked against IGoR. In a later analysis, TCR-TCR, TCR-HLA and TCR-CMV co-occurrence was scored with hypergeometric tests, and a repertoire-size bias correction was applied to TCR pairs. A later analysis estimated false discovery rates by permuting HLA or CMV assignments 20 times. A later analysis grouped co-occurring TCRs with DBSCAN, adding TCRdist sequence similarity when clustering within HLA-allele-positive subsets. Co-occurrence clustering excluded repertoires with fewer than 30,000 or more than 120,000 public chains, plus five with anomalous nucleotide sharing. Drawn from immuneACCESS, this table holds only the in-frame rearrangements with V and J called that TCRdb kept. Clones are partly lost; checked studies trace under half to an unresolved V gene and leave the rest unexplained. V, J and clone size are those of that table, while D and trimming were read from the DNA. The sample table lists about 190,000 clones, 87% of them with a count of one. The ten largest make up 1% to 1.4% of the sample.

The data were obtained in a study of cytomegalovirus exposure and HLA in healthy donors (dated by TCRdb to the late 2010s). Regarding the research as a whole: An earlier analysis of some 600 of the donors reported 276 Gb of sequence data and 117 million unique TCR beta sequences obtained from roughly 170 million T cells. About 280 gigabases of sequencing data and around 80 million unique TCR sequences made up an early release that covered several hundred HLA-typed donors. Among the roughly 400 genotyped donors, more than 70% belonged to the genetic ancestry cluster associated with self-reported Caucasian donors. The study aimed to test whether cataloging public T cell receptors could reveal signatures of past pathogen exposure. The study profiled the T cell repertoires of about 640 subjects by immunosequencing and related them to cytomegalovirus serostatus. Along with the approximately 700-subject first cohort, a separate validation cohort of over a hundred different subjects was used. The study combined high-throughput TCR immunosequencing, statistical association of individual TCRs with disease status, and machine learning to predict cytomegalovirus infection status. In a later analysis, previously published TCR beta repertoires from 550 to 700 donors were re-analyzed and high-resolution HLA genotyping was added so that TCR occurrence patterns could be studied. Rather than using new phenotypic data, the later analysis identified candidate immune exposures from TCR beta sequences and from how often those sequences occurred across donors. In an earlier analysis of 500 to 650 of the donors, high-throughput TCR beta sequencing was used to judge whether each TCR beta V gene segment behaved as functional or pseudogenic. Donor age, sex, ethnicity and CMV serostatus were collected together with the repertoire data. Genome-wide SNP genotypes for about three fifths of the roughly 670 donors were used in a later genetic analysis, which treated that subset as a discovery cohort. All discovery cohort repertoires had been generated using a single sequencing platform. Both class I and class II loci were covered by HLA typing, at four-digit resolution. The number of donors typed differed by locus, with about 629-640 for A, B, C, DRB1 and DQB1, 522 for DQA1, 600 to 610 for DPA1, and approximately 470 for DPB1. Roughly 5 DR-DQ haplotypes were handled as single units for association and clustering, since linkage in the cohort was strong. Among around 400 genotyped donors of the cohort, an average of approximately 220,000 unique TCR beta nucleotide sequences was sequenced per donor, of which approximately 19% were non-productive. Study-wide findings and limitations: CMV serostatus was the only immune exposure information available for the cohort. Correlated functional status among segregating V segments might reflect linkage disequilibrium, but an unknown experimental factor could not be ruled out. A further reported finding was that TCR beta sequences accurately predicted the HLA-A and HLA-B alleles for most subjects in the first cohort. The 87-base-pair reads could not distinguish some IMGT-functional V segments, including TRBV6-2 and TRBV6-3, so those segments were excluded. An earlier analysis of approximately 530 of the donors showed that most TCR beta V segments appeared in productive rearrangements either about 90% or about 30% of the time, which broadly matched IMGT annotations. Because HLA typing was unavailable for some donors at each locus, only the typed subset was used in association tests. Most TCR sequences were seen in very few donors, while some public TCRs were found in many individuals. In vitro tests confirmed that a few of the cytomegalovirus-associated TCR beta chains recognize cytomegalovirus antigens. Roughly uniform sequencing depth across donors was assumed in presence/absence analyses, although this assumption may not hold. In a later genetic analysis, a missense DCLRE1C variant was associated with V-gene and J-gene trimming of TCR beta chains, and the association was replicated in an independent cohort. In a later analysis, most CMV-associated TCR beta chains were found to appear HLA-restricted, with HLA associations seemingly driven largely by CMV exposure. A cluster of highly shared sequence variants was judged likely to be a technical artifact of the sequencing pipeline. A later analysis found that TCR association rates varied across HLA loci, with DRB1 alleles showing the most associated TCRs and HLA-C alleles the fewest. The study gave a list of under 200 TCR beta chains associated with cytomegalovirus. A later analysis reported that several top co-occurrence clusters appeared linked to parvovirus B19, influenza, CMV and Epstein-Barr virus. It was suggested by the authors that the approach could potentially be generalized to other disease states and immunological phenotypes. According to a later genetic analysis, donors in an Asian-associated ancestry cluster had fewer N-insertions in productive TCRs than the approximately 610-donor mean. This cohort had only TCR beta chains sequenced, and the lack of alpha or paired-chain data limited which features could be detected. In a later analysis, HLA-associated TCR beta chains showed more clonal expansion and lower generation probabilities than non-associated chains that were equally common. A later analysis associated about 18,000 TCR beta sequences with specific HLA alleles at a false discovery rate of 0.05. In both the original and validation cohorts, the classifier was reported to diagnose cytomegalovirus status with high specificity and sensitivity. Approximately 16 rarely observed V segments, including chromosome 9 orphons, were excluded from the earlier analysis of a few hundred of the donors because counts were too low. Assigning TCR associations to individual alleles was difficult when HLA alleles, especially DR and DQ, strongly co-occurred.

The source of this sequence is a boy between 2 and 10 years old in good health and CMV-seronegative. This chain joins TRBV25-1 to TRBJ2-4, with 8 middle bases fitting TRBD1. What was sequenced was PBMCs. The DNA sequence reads TGTGCCGTTTGGGACAGGAGGCCGAACAAAAACATTCAGTACTTC. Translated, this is CAVWDRRPNKNIQYF. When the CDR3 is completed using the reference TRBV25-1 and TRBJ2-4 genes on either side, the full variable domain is EADIYQTPRYLVIGTGKKITLECSQTMGHDKMYWYQQDPGMELHLIHYSYGVNSTEKGDLSSESTVSRIRTEHFPLTLESARPSHTSQYLCAVWDRRPNKNIQYFGAGTRLSVL.